A single sample gave rise to the 12 T cell receptor beta chains below, sequenced in a study of blood T cell repertoires in COVID-19. Sequenced by immunoSEQ multiplex PCR; TCRdb stores in-frame clones only, minus some. This repertoire shows 250,000 to 300,000 clones, roughly 88% found once; its top ten account for about 11%. Sequencing was done on a sample of peripheral blood. These receptor sequences come from a woman aged 70-85 years with acute or convalescent COVID-19.

The DNA of the CDR3 is TGTGCCAGTAGTACCGCAACAGGGTCTAACTATGGCTACACCTTC. As protein: CASSTATGSNYGYTF. The rearrangement uses TRBV19 and TRBJ1-2, with D perhaps TRBD1 (6 bases). The CDR3 covers 15 residues. Germline V gene sequence: CDR1 LNHDA, CDR2 SQIVND (reference sequence). Trimming left V 4 bases short and J 0 bases short, with 12 bases between.

This clone was picked up one time. The V gene is TRBV4-1, the J gene TRBJ1-4, with D possibly being TRBD1 (6 bases). V gave up 8 bases and J gave up 6 bases, with 13 bases separating them. CDR3 size: 13 residues. Germline values: CDR1 MGHRA, CDR2 YSYEKL. DNA for the CDR3: TGCGCCAGCCGCCGGGGGCGCGATGAAAAACTGTTTTTT. It encodes CASRRGRDEKLFF.

This clone was found once. CDR3 protein: CSARSYSGYTF. The CDR3 DNA reads TGCAGTGCTAGATCATATAGTGGCTACACCTTC. The chain has TRBV20-1 and TRBJ1-2, with D unclear. CDR3 length: 11 residues. Germline V gene sequence: CDR1 DFQATT, CDR2 SNEGSKA (reference sequence). Trimming removed 2 bases from V and 7 bases from J, with 8 bases in between.

This chain uses TRBV6-1 with TRBJ1-2, with D hard to call. Germline values: CDR1 MNHNS, CDR2 SASEGT. The germline V and J ends were trimmed by 5 bases and 3 bases, with 10 bases remaining between them. This CDR3 has 13 residues. As DNA, the CDR3 is TGTGCCAGCAGTTATGGTCAGGACTATGGCTACACCTTC. This translates into CASSYGQDYGYTF.

The CDR3 loop is CASSLVGQPQHF. As DNA, the CDR3 is TGTGCCAGCAGCTTGGTGGGCCAGCCCCAGCATTTT. The chain employs TRBV5-6 and TRBJ1-5; no definite D call. CDR3 length: 12 residues. Germline CDR1 SGHDT, CDR2 YYEEEE. Trimming took 0 bases from V and 7 from J, leaving 5 bases between them.

The chain carries TRBV11-2 and TRBJ1-1; TRBD1 is a possible D gene (5 bases). The CDR3 consists of 14 residues. The V gene's germline CDR1 is SGHAT and CDR2 FQNNGV. V was pared by 5 bases and J by 1 base, with 11 bases between. The CDR3 reads CASSRPGGNTEAFF. The DNA for the CDR3 is TGTGCCAGCAGCCGTCCCGGGGGGAACACTGAAGCTTTCTTT.

This clone turned up a few times. The chain recombines TRBV7-9 with TRBJ1-3; D is unclear. V shed 0 bases and J shed 2 bases, with 5 bases lying between them. The CDR3 covers 14 residues. The V gene's germline CDR1 is SEHNR and CDR2 FQNEAQ (reference sequence). CDR3 region: CASSLARAGNTIYF. The CDR3 bases are TGTGCCAGCAGCTTAGCGCGAGCTGGAAACACCATATATTTT. Variable domain in full (rest from reference TRBV7-9 and TRBJ1-3): DTGVSQNPRHKITKRGQNVTFRCDPISEHNRLYWYRQTLGQGPEFLTYFQNEAQLEKSRLLSDRFSAERPKGSFSTLEIQRTEQGDSAMYLCASSLARAGNTIYFGEGSWLTVV.

The gene calls are TRBV6-2 or TRBV6-3 and TRBJ2-2, with D possibly matching TRBD1 (6 bases). This CDR3 is 14 amino acids long. Trimming removed 5 bases at V and 4 bases at J, with 11 bases between. Germline V gene sequence: CDR1 MNHEY, CDR2 SVGEGT. For the CDR3, the DNA is TGTGCCAGCAGTGTACAGGGATTCACCGGGGAGCTGTTTTTT. Translated, it gives CASSVQGFTGELFF.

The V call is TRBV20-1, the J call TRBJ2-7, with 8 bases identical to TRBD1. Looked up from germline, CDR1 is DFQATT and CDR2 is SNEGSKA (reference sequence). With V trimmed by 3 bases and J by 5 bases, 9 bases remained unmatched. The CDR3 extends over 14 amino acids. CDR3 protein: CSASGAQGAHEQYF. Written as DNA, the CDR3 is TGCAGTGCTAGTGGAGCCCAGGGGGCCCACGAGCAGTACTTC.

The chain combines TRBV6-5 with TRBJ2-5, with 9 bases matching TRBD1. Trimming took 4 bases from V and 5 from J; bases not matched to a gene: 11. The germline V gene encodes CDR1 MNHEY and CDR2 SVGAGI. The CDR3 is 16 amino acids. The DNA of the CDR3 is TGTGCCAGCAGTTGGTCCGGGACAGGGTCGACGGAGACCCAGTACTTC. Its translation: CASSWSGTGSTETQYF.

V is TRBV3-1 (or the pseudogene TRBV3-2) and J is TRBJ1-3; tentatively, D is TRBD1 (6 bases). The CDR3 length is 15 residues. Germline lookup yields CDR1 LGHDT and CDR2 YNNKEL (reference sequence). Trimming pared 6 bases from V and 11 bases from J, leaving 23 bases between. The CDR3 DNA reads TGTGCCAGCAGGGAAACACAGGGATCGGCCACGGCCATATATTTT. Residues: CASRETQGSATAIYF.

The chain couples TRBV14 to TRBJ2-1; TRBD2 matches at 11 bases. The CDR3 is 17 residues long. With V trimmed by 8 bases and J by 3 bases, 12 bases remained unmatched. The germline gives CDR1 SGHDN, CDR2 FVKESK. CDR3 nucleotides: TGTGCCAGCGGAAGAATTAGCGGGGGGGCAATCTACAATGAGCAGTTCTTC. Translated, it gives CASGRISGGAIYNEQFF.